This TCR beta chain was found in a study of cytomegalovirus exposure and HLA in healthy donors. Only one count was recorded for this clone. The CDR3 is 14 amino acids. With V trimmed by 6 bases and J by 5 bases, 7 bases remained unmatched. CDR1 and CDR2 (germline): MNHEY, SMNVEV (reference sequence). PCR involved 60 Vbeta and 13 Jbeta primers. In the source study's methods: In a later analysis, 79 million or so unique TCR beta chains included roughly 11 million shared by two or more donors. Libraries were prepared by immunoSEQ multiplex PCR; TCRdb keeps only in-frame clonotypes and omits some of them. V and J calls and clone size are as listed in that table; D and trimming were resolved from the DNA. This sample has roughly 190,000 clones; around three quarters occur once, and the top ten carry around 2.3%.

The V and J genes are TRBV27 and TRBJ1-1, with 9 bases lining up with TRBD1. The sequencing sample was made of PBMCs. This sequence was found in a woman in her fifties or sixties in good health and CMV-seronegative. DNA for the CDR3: TGTGCCAGCAGAGCCGGGACAGGGCTAACTGAAGCTTTCTTT. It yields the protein CASRAGTGLTEAFF.